This TCR beta chain was found in a study of blood T cell repertoires in COVID-19. Clinical history reported by participants formed the basis on which cohorts were assigned. The CDR3 consists of 17 residues. CDR1 SNHLY and CDR2 FYNNEI come from the germline V gene. V trimming: 3 bases; J trimming: 7 bases; junction bases outside the gene matches: 14. This clone was counted only a few times. In the authors' methods: Reference gene primers were amplified, and this amplification served to estimate nucleated cell counts. Using immunoSEQ multiplex PCR, the repertoire was profiled, and TCRdb retains in-frame clones only, with some absent. The D gene and trimming were derived from the DNA, and the V and J assignments and clone size from that table. The sample has some 390,000 clones; roughly 90% are singletons.

The receptor's source is a woman younger than 45 who had recovered from COVID-19. The chain is built from TRBV2 and TRBJ2-7; TRBD1 matches 11 bases. Sequenced input: PBMCs or T cells enriched from blood (not recorded which). This CDR3 reads CASSEGTGGVPLQEQYF. For the CDR3, the DNA is TGTGCCAGCAGTGAGGGGACAGGGGGGGTACCTCTACAGGAGCAGTACTTC.